This entry lists 8 T cell receptor beta chains sequenced from one sample in a study of CD8+ T cells in alopecia areata. Sample treatment: oral pan-JAK inhibitor, 5-10 mg twice daily. Sequencing templates came from extracted RNA that was reverse transcribed into cDNA. Profiled with immunoSEQ multiplex PCR; TCRdb holds only in-frame clones, not every one. The table shows fewer than 350,000 clones, with 58% occurring only once. Specimen: CD4+ T cells sorted from blood, collected at week 24, from a patient treated with tofacitinib. These TCRs come from a human donor with alopecia areata.

The genes are TRBV2 and TRBJ2-7, with a tentative D call TRBD1 (6 bases). Trimming pared 6 bases from V and 0 bases from J, leaving 15 bases between. The CDR3 loop spans 15 amino acids. The V gene's germline CDR1 is SNHLY and CDR2 FYNNEI. DNA of the CDR3: TGTGCCAGCAGCCTAGACAGGAACTACTCCTACGAGCAGTACTTC. It yields the protein CASSLDRNYSYEQYF.

The chain carries TRBV7-2 and TRBJ2-5; 12 positions match TRBD1. The CDR3 has 16 amino acids. V was pared by 4 bases and J by 9 bases, with 12 bases of the junction left unmatched. Germline CDR1 reads SGHTA; CDR2 reads FQGNSA. The CDR3 DNA follows: TGTGCCAGCAGCTCCCTCAAGGGACAGGGGGCTGATTCCCAGTACTTC. Amino acid sequence: CASSSLKGQGADSQYF.

This chain joins TRBV18 and TRBJ2-3; 8 bases align to TRBD2. The CDR3 runs 16 residues. Germline loops: CDR1 KGHSH, CDR2 LQKENI. The V and J ends lost 3 bases and 2 bases, in that order; junction bases with no gene match: 7. CDR3 coding DNA: TGTGCCAGCTCACCCGGACTAGCCACACCCACAGATACGCAGTATTTT. Translating gives CASSPGLATPTDTQYF.

The chain carries TRBV29-1 and TRBJ1-1; TRBD1 might be the D (5 bases). The germline V and J ends were trimmed by 7 bases and 0 bases, with 15 bases remaining between them. Per the germline V gene, CDR1 is SQVTM and CDR2 is ANQGSEA. This CDR3 comprises 14 residues. The CDR3 here is CSAWDADMNTEAFF. CDR3 DNA sequence: TGCAGCGCCTGGGACGCAGACATGAACACTGAAGCTTTCTTT.

The V gene is TRBV1, the J gene TRBJ1-5. TRBV1 is recorded as a pseudogene. The length of the CDR3 is 17 residues. CDR3 bases: TGCACCAGCAGCCAAGACCAACATGGGGGGTCGTATCAGCCCCAGCATTTT. This sequence encodes CTSSQDQHGGSYQPQHF.

Note on this clone: This sample also contains other DNA sequences that code for the same CDR3. The genes are TRBV28 and TRBJ1-2, with unresolved D. CDR3 length: 13 residues. V was clipped by 2 bases and J by 2 bases, with 6 bases between them. The germline CDR1 and CDR2 sequences are MDHEN and SYDVKM. The CDR3, as DNA: TGTGCCAGCAGTTTAGGGCAGAACTATGGCTACACCTTC. Translation gives CASSLGQNYGYTF.

This rearrangement joins TRBV7-3 to TRBJ2-5; 7 positions match TRBD1. Looked up from germline, CDR1 is SGHTA and CDR2 is FQGTGA. V dropped 4 bases and J dropped 9; count of bases not matched to a gene: 2. The CDR3 spans 11 residues. The CDR3 DNA sequence: TGTGCCAGCAGCTCCCAGGGGGCCCAGTACTTC. It codes for CASSSQGAQYF.

The chain couples TRBV30 to TRBJ1-5; no definite D call. Trimming left V 1 base short and J 4 bases short, with 5 bases between. The CDR3 totals 12 residues. The V gene's germline CDR1 is GTSNPN and CDR2 SVGIG (reference sequence). The CDR3 nucleotides read TGTGCCTGGAGTGGCTGGAATCAGCCCCAGCATTTT. This encodes CAWSGWNQPQHF.